This T cell receptor beta chain stems from a study of T cell clonotyping in hematopoietic cell transplantation. Notes on the study in general: Graft donor and pretransplant recipient Inverse Simpson Index values predicted broader posttransplant TCR diversity. After transplant, recipient diversity fell while pathologically expanded clonotypes grew through day 180.

The time point here: recipient sample about 28 days before transplant, after cytoreduction. Trimming stripped 0 bases from V and 0 bases from J, with 9 bases between. CDR1 SGDLS and CDR2 YYNGEE come from the germline V gene. The CDR3 extends over 15 amino acids. Sequenced by immunoSEQ multiplex PCR; TCRdb stores in-frame clones only, minus some. The table records approximately 27,000 clones, about 93% of them present only once. With regard to this clone: Its antigen is not identified. Additional DNA sequences in this sample encode the identical CDR3.

The gene calls are TRBV9 and TRBJ2-5, with a possible D match to TRBD1 (6 bases). The specimen comprised peripheral blood mononuclear cells, sampled before stem cell transplant. The TCR sequence derives from a man aged 50-60 years with acute myeloid leukemia. Some clones in this sample may be carry-over from other donors' samples. The DNA of the CDR3 is TGTGCCAGCAGCGTAGGGACAGCGTACCAAGAGACCCAGTACTTC. Its translation: CASSVGTAYQETQYF.